These 11 T cell receptor beta chains came from one sample sequenced in a study of cytomegalovirus exposure and HLA in healthy donors. 60 Vbeta and 13 Jbeta primers were used in PCR. Clones were read by immunoSEQ multiplex PCR, and TCRdb kept only the in-frame ones, dropping some. The sample records over 75,000 clones, 75% to 85% being singletons. The source material was PBMCs. The receptors derive from a male donor in good health and CMV-seropositive.

The chain joins TRBV11-3 to TRBJ1-1, with D possibly matching TRBD1 (6 bases). The CDR3 consists of 15 residues. The ends were cut back, 5 bases at V and 7 bases at J, with 20 bases in the middle. CDR1 is SGHNT and CDR2 is YENEEA in the germline V gene. CDR3 protein: CASSINRVTNGEAFF. CDR3 DNA: TGTGCCAGCAGCATTAACAGGGTCACGAACGGTGAAGCTTTCTTT.

This sequence joins TRBV11-3 and TRBJ2-2; D might be TRBD1 (6 bases). Trimming took off 5 bases at V and 5 bases at J, with 15 bases between the two ends. CDR1 SGHNT and CDR2 YENEEA come from the germline V gene. This CDR3 region has 15 residues. CDR3: CASSPGQRGTGELFF. CDR3 coding DNA: TGTGCCAGCAGCCCGGGCCAGAGGGGGACCGGGGAGCTGTTTTTT.

J is TRBJ2-5 and V is TRBV6-1; the D gene is possibly TRBD1 (6 bases). Germline loops: CDR1 MNHNS, CDR2 SASEGT. CDR3 length equals 15 residues. V lost 2 bases and J 5 bases, leaving 15 bases between the germline ends. The CDR3 coding sequence is TGTGCCAGCAGTGAAATCGGCGGTCAGGGGGAGACCCAGTACTTC. This encodes CASSEIGGQGETQYF.

The chain employs TRBV19 and TRBJ2-5, with TRBD2 identical over 12 bases. Germline V lookup: CDR1 LNHDA, CDR2 SQIVND (reference sequence). The CDR3 covers 14 residues. The ends lost 5 bases at V and 4 bases at J; junction bases unmatched: 2. CDR3 in DNA: TGTGCCAGTAGTTCGACTAGCGGGAGAGAGACCCAGTACTTC. It encodes CASSSTSGRETQYF.

The chain employs TRBV6-5 and TRBJ2-6, with D hard to call. Germline V gene data show CDR1 as MNHEY and CDR2 as SVGAGI. Trimming pared 8 bases from V and 0 bases from J, leaving 11 bases between. The CDR3 runs to 15 residues. This chain's CDR3 is CASGSRSSGANVLTF. The CDR3 region has the DNA TGTGCCAGCGGTTCGAGGAGCTCTGGGGCCAACGTCCTGACTTTC.

The V gene is TRBV7-9, the J gene TRBJ2-1; tentative D call: TRBD2 (5 bases). This CDR3 has 15 amino acids. Germline CDR1 is SEHNR and CDR2 is FQNEAQ (reference sequence). Trimming shortened V by 8 bases and J by 2 bases, and 16 bases separated the two germline ends. DNA for the CDR3: TGTGCCAGCTCCGCTGAGCGGCCCGCCTACAATGAGCAGTTCTTC. Protein product: CASSAERPAYNEQFF.

The chain uses TRBV7-2 and TRBJ2-3; 9 nucleotides line up with TRBD2. CDR1 is SGHTA, CDR2 FQGNSA, per germline. J lost 3 bases, V lost 7 bases, and 11 bases had no gene match. The CDR3 is 16 amino acids. This CDR3 is CASTLAGLRLTDTQYF. CDR3 in DNA: TGTGCCAGCACCCTAGCGGGGCTTCGCCTGACAGATACGCAGTATTTT.

This rearrangement joins TRBV6-6 to TRBJ2-3; D uncertain. The germline gives CDR1 MNHNY, CDR2 SVGAGI (reference sequence). With 5 bases removed from V and 1 base from J, the gap between germline ends came to 16 bases. The CDR3 has 16 residues. The CDR3 coding sequence is TGTGCCAGCAGTCCCCGCGCGGAGACGGGCACAGATACGCAGTATTTT. Its translation is CASSPRAETGTDTQYF.

The chain has TRBV7-9 and TRBJ2-3; tentatively, D is TRBD1 (6 bases). The germline V gene encodes CDR1 SEHNR and CDR2 FQNEAQ (reference sequence). The CDR3 covers 11 residues. V shed 7 bases and J shed 5 bases, with 7 bases lying between them. CDR3 sequence: CASKGEDTQYF. The CDR3 DNA is TGTGCCAGCAAGGGGGAAGATACGCAGTATTTT.

Comments on this clone: One end of the junction fails to match germline, which may point to a read error. This rearrangement joins TRBV5-4 to TRBJ1-3; TRBD1 might be the D (6 bases). This CDR3 contains 17 residues. Germline CDR1 SGHNT, CDR2 YYREEE (reference sequence). The CDR3 DNA is TGTGCCAGCAGCTTGGCCGGGGGGGCCCCCTCTGGAAACGCCATATATTTT. Its translation is CASSLAGGAPSGNAIYF.

The chain is built from TRBV2 and TRBJ2-2, with D possibly matching TRBD1 (6 bases). Trimming took off 7 bases at V and 6 bases at J, with 15 bases between the two ends. Germline-derived CDR1 and CDR2 are SNHLY and FYNNEI. This CDR3 has 14 residues. CDR3 amino acids: CASKLQGSAGELFF. The CDR3 DNA reads TGTGCCAGCAAACTACAGGGCTCGGCCGGGGAGCTGTTTTTT.